Reported below is one TCR beta chain. Its antigen is unknown. The sample originates from a study of T-cell memory formation after mild COVID-19. Whole-study results and caveats: Shrinking CD4+ clones were chiefly CM and EM; CD8+ ones were chiefly EMRA.

CDR3 length equals 15 residues. Trimming at V came to 6 bases and at J to 7 bases, leaving 8 bases not matched to a gene. Each CDR3 protein is one row after TCRdb ran MiXCR on the 5' RACE reads. The repertoire holds 350,000 to 400,000 distinct CDR3 sequences, with approximately 15% as singletons. The source of this sequence is a man in his late teens or twenties who had mild COVID-19 (a few samples of this study predate the infection). Cell type and time point are not known. Source material: PBMCs or a T cell subset sorted from them (not recorded which). This chain connects TRBV12-3 or TRBV12-4 to TRBJ2-1, with 11 bases aligning to TRBD2. CDR3 in DNA: TGTGCCAGCAGCCGCGCTAGCGGGGGGTTTAATGAGCAGTTCTTC. Translation gives CASSRASGGFNEQFF.